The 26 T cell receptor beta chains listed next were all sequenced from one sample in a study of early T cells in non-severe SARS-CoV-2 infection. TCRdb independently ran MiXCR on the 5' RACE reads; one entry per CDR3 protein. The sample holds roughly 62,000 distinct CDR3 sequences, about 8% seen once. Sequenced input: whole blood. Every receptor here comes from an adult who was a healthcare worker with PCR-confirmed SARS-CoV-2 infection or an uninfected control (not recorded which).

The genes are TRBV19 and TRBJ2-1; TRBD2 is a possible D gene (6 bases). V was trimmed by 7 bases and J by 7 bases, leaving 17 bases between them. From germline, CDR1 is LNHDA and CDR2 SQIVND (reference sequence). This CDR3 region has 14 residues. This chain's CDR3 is CASNPGEGVNEQFF. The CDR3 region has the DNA TGTGCCAGTAACCCGGGAGAAGGGGTAAATGAGCAGTTCTTC.

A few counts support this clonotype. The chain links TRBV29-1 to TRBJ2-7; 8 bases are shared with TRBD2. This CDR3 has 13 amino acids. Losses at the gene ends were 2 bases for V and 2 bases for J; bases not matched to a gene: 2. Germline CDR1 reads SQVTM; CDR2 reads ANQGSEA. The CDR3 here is CSVELAGTYEQYF. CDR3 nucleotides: TGCAGCGTTGAACTAGCGGGCACCTACGAGCAGTACTTC.

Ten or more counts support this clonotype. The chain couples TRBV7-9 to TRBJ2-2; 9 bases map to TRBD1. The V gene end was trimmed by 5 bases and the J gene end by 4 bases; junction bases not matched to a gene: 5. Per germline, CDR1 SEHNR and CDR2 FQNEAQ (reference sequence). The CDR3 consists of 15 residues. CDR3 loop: CASSPTGGRTGELFF. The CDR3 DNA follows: TGTGCCAGCAGCCCAACAGGGGGCCGCACCGGGGAGCTGTTTTTT.

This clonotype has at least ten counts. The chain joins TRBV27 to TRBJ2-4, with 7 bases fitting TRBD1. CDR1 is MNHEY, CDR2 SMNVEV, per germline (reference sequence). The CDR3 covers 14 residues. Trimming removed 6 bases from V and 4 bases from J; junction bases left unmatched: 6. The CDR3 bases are TGTGCCAGCAGCTATGACAGGGTTAAAAACATTCAGTACTTC. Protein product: CASSYDRVKNIQYF.

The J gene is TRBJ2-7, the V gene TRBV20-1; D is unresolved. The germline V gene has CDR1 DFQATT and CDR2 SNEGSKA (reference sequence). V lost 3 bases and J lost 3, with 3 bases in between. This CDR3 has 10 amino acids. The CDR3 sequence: CSARVYEQYF. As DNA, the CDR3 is TGCAGTGCTAGGGTCTACGAGCAGTACTTC.

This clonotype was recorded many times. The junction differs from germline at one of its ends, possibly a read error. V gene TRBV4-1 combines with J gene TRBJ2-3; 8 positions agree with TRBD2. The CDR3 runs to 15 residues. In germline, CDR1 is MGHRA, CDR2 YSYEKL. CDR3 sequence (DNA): TGCGCCAGCAACCAAGCGGGAGTGGCGGCAGATACGCAGTATTTT. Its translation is CASNQAGVAADTQYF.

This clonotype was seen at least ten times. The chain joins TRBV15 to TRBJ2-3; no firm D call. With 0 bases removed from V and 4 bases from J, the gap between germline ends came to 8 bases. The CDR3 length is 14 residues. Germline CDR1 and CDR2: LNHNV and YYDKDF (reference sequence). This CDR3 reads CATSRDRSADTQYF. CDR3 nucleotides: TGTGCCACCAGCAGAGATCGTTCGGCAGATACGCAGTATTTT.

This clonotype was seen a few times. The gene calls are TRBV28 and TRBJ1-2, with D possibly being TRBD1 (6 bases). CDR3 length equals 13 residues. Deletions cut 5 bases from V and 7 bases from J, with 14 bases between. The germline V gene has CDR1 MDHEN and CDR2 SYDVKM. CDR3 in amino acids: CASSRGGGSGYTF. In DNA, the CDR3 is TGTGCCAGCAGTCGCGGGGGGGGCTCTGGCTACACCTTC.

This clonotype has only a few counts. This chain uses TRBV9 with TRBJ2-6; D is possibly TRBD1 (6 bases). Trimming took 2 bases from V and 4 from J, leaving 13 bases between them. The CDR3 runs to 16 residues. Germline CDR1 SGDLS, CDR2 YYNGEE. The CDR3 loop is CASSVGTGSGANVLTF. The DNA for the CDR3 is TGTGCCAGCAGCGTCGGAACAGGGTCCGGGGCCAACGTCCTGACTTTC.

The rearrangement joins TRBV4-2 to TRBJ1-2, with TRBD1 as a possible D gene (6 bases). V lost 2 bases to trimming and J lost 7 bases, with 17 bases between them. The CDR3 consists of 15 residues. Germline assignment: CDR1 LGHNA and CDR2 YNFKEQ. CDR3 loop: CASSQQGTAQVGYTF. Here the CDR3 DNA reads TGTGCCAGCAGCCAACAGGGGACCGCTCAGGTTGGCTACACCTTC.

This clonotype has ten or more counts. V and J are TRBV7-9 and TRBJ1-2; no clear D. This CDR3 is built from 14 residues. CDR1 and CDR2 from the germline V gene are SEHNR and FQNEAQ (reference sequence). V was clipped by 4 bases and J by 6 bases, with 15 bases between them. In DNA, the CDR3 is TGTGCCAGCAGCTCAAGTTCGACATACGATGGCTACACCTTC. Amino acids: CASSSSSTYDGYTF.

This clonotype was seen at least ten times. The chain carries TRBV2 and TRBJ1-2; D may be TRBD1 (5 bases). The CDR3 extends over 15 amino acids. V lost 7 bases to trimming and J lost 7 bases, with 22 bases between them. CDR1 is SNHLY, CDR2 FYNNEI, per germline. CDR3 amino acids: CASKRTGPSTFGYTF. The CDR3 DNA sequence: TGTGCCAGCAAGAGAACAGGTCCGTCTACTTTTGGCTACACCTTC.

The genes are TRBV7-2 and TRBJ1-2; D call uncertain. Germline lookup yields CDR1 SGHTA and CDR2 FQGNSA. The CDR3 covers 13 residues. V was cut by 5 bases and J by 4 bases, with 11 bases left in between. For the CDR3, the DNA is TGTGCCAGCAGCCAAGGACGGAGCTATGGCTACACCTTC. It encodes CASSQGRSYGYTF.

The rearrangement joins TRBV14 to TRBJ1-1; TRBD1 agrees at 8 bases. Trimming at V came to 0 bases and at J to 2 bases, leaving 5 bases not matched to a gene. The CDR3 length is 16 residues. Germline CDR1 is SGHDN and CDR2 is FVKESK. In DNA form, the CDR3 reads TGTGCCAGCAGCCAAGATTTGGGACAGGTTAACACTGAAGCTTTCTTT. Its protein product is CASSQDLGQVNTEAFF.

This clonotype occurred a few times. Written as DNA, the CDR3 is TGCGCCAGCAGCCCCCCCAGCGGGAGTCTAGCCACAGATACGCAGTATTTT. Its translation is CASSPPSGSLATDTQYF. The chain has TRBV5-1 and TRBJ2-3; 8 nucleotides match TRBD2. The CDR3 has 17 amino acids. The V segment lost 4 bases and the J segment 2 bases; nucleotides outside the gene matches: 12. Looked up from germline, CDR1 is SGHRS and CDR2 is YFSETQ.

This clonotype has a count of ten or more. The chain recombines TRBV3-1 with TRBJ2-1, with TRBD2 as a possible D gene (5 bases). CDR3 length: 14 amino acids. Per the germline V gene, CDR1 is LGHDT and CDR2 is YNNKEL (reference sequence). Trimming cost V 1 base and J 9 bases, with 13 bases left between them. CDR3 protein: CASSQVGRRGEQFF. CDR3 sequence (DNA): TGTGCCAGCAGCCAAGTAGGACGACGGGGTGAGCAGTTCTTC.

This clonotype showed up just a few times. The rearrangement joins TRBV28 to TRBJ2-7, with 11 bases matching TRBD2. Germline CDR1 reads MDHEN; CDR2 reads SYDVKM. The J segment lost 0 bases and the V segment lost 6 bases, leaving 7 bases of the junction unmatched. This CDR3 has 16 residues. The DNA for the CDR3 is TGTGCCAGCAGCCCAGGACTAGCGGGTGTCTCCTACGAGCAGTACTTC. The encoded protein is CASSPGLAGVSYEQYF.

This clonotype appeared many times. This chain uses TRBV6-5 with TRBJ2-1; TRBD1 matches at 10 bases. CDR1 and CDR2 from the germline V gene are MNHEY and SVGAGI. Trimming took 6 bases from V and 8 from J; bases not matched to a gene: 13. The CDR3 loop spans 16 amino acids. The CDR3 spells CASRQVGTGVSYEQFF. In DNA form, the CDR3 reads TGTGCCAGCAGGCAAGTCGGGACAGGGGTAAGCTATGAGCAGTTCTTC.

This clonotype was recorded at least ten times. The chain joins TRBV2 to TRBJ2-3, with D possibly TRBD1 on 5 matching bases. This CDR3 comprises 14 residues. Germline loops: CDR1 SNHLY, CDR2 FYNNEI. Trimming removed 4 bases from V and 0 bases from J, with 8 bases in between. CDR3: CASSVDISTDTQYF. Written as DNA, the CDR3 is TGTGCCAGCAGTGTGGACATTAGCACAGATACGCAGTATTTT.

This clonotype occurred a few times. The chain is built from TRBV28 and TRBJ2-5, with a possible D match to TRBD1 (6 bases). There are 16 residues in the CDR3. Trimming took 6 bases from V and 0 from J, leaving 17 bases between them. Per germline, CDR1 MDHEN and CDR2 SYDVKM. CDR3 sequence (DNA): TGTGCCAGCAGCTCAGGAACAGGGAAAAACCAAGAGACCCAGTACTTC. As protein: CASSSGTGKNQETQYF.

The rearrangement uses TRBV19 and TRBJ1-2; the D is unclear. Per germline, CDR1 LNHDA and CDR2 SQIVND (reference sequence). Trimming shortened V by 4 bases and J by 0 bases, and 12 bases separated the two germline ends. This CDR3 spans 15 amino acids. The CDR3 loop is CASSKVGSPNYGYTF. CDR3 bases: TGTGCCAGTAGTAAAGTTGGGTCGCCTAACTATGGCTACACCTTC.

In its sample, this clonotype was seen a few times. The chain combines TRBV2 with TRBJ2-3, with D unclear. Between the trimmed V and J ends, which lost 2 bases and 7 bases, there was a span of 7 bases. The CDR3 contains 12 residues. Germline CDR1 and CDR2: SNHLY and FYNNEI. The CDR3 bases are TGTGCCAGCAGTGAAACAGCAAATACGCAGTATTTT. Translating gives CASSETANTQYF.

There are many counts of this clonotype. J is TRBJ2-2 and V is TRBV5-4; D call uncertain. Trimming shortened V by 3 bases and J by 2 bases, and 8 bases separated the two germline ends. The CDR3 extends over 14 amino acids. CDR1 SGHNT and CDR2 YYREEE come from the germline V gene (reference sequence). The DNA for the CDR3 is TGTGCCAGCAGCTCCCCGCGCAACACCGGGGAGCTGTTTTTT. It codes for CASSSPRNTGELFF.

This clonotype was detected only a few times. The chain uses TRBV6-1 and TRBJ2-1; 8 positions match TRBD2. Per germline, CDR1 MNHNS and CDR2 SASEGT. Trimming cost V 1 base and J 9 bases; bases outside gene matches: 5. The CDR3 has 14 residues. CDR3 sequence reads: CASSEVGLAREQFF. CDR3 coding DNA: TGTGCCAGCAGTGAAGTCGGACTAGCACGTGAGCAGTTCTTC.

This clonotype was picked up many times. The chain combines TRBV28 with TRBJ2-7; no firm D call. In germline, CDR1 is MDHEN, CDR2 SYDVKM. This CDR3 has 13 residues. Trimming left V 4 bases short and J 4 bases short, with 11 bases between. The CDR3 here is CASSSTGRYEQYF. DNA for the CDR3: TGTGCCAGCAGTTCGACGGGCCGTTACGAGCAGTACTTC.

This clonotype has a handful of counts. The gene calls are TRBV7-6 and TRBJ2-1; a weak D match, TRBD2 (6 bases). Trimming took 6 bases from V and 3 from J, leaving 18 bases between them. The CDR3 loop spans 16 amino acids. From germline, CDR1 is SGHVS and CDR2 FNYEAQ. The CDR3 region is CASSSTGGNLYNEQFF. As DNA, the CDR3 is TGTGCCAGCAGTTCCACTGGCGGGAACCTCTACAATGAGCAGTTCTTC.